Presented here are 21 T cell receptor beta chains from one specimen sequenced in a study of shared clonotypes between healthy human individuals. The table came from immunoSEQ multiplex PCR; TCRdb's copy has only in-frame clones and leaves some out. The table records approximately 2.5 million clones, 93% of them present only once. Sample: naive CD4+ T cells from PBMCs. Subset in this sample: CD45RA+ positively selected. The receptors here all came from a man younger than 35 in good health. Some clones in this sample may be carry-over from other donors' samples.

The chain has TRBV7-9 and TRBJ1-1; 9 nucleotides agree with TRBD1. This CDR3 spans 14 amino acids. Germline CDR1 and CDR2: SEHNR and FQNEAQ (reference sequence). Germline trimming cut 5 bases from V and 6 bases from J; bases unmatched to any gene: 7. In DNA, the CDR3 is TGTGCCAGCAGCCGGACAGGGGCGGGCGCTGAAGCTTTCTTT. Its protein product is CASSRTGAGAEAFF.

The CDR3 sequence is CASSLPGLEQYF. The CDR3 bases are TGTGCCAGCAGCTTGCCCGGACTCGAGCAGTACTTC. The rearrangement uses TRBV5-6 and TRBJ2-7; perhaps TRBD2 as D (5 bases). The CDR3 has 12 amino acids. Per germline, CDR1 SGHDT and CDR2 YYEEEE. V lost 1 base and J lost 6, with 8 bases in between.

The chain uses TRBV28 and TRBJ2-1; the D gene is possibly TRBD1 (8 bases). The V end was cut by 6 bases, the J end by 0 bases, with 30 bases between. Germline V CDR1 and CDR2: MDHEN, SYDVKM. The CDR3 covers 21 residues. In DNA form, the CDR3 reads TGTGCCAGCAGGGGGGCGGACAGGGCGGCTAGCGGACCCAGCTCCTACAATGAGCAGTTCTTC. Encoded protein: CASRGADRAASGPSSYNEQFF.

The rearrangement joins TRBV28 to TRBJ2-2; TRBD2 matches at 12 bases. This CDR3 has 15 residues. Trimming removed 11 bases from V and 6 bases from J; junction bases left unmatched: 10. Germline CDR1 MDHEN, CDR2 SYDVKM. CDR3 DNA: TGTGCCGGTGGACTAGCGGGACCGATTCCCGGGGAGCTGTTTTTT. Amino acid sequence: CAGGLAGPIPGELFF. The full variable domain, with the rest looked up from reference TRBV28 and TRBJ2-2, is DVKVTQSSRYLVKRTGEKVFLECVQDMDHENMFWYRQDPGLGLRLIYFSYDVKMKEKGDIPEGYSVSREKKERFSLILESASTNQTSMYLCAGGLAGPIPGELFFGEGSRLTVL.

V usage is TRBV5-1 and J usage is TRBJ2-5; TRBD2 aligns across 10 bases. The germline V gene has CDR1 SGHRS and CDR2 YFSETQ. CDR3 length equals 16 residues. Germline trimming cut 3 bases from V and 4 bases from J; bases unmatched to any gene: 9. This CDR3 reads CASSSGLAEGGETQYF. CDR3 DNA: TGCGCCAGCAGCTCTGGACTAGCGGAGGGGGGAGAGACCCAGTACTTC.

The V and J genes are TRBV5-1 and TRBJ2-3, with a weak D call TRBD1 (6 bases). V dropped 4 bases and J dropped 4 bases, with 10 bases sitting between them. Germline loops: CDR1 SGHRS, CDR2 YFSETQ. The CDR3 has 13 residues. The CDR3 region is CASSNNRADTQYF. CDR3 DNA sequence: TGCGCCAGCAGCAATAACAGGGCAGATACGCAGTATTTT.

This chain uses TRBV7-9 with TRBJ2-2, with 8 bases fitting TRBD2. The CDR3 extends over 17 amino acids. Germline V gene lookup returns CDR1 SEHNR and CDR2 FQNEAQ (reference sequence). J gave up 4 bases and V 5 bases, and 12 bases lay outside the gene matches. In nucleotides, the CDR3 is TGTGCCAGCAGCCCCCCTGGCGGGAGGAGTGGCACCGGGGAGCTGTTTTTT. It codes for CASSPPGGRSGTGELFF.

For this clone: The same CDR3 arises from other DNA sequences in this sample as well. The chain links TRBV5-1 to TRBJ1-4, with 10 bases lining up with TRBD1. Germline V gene lookup returns CDR1 SGHRS and CDR2 YFSETQ. This CDR3 contains 14 residues. The V and J ends lost 4 bases and 5 bases, in that order; junction bases with no gene match: 2. The CDR3 reads CASSQGQGNEKLFF. The DNA for the CDR3 is TGCGCCAGCAGCCAGGGACAGGGGAATGAAAAACTGTTTTTT.

This clone came up once. The chain recombines TRBV10-3 with TRBJ2-2; 11 nucleotides line up with TRBD2. The CDR3 consists of 18 residues. Germline CDR1 is ENHRY and CDR2 is SYGVKD. V gave up 0 bases and J gave up 6 bases; unmatched junction bases: 9. In DNA, the CDR3 is TGTGCCATCAGTGAGTCCGGTAGCGGGAGGGCCGCACCCGGGGAGCTGTTTTTT. It specifies CAISESGSGRAAPGELFF.

This clone appeared a single time. Additional DNA sequences in this sample encode the identical CDR3. The chain recombines TRBV5-4 with TRBJ2-7, with D unclear. The CDR3 has 12 amino acids. Germline CDR1 SGHNT, CDR2 YYREEE (reference sequence). Trimming pared 3 bases from V and 4 bases from J, leaving 8 bases between. Here the CDR3 DNA reads TGTGCCAGCAGCTCCGGACGTTACGAGCAGTACTTC. This codes for CASSSGRYEQYF.

The CDR3 region has the DNA TGTGCCAGCAGCTTGAGGCAGTTTTTGAACACTGAAGCTTTCTTT. As protein: CASSLRQFLNTEAFF. The V and J genes are TRBV5-8 and TRBJ1-1, with no clear D. Trimming stripped 1 base from V and 0 bases from J, with 10 bases between. This CDR3 has 15 amino acids. Germline V CDR1 and CDR2: SGHTS, YDEGEE. The full variable domain, its missing parts supplied by reference TRBV5-8 and TRBJ1-1, is EAGVTQSPTHLIKTRGQQATLRCSPISGHTSVYWYQQALGLGLQFLLWYDEGEERNRGNFPPRFSGRQFPNYSSELNVNALELEDSALYLCASSLRQFLNTEAFFGQGTRLTVV.

The chain employs TRBV9 and TRBJ2-3; the D gene is possibly TRBD1 (6 bases). V lost 3 bases to trimming and J lost 2 bases, with 13 bases between them. This CDR3 spans 15 amino acids. Looked up from germline, CDR1 is SGDLS and CDR2 is YYNGEE. As DNA, the CDR3 is TGTGCCAGCAGCGCCGGACAGTGGGACACAGATACGCAGTATTTT. The encoded protein is CASSAGQWDTDTQYF.

J is TRBJ2-3 and V is TRBV11-1, with 11 positions matching TRBD2. This CDR3 has 17 amino acids. V shed 6 bases and J 6 bases; nucleotides not matched to a gene: 14. Germline CDR1 reads SGHAT; CDR2 reads FQDESV (reference sequence). The CDR3 coding sequence is TGTGCCAGCAGAAAAAATAGCGGGAGGGCCGGTGTGGATACGCAGTATTTT. Its translation: CASRKNSGRAGVDTQYF.

V usage is TRBV7-2 and J usage is TRBJ2-7, with TRBD2 matching over 9 bases. This CDR3 region has 13 residues. Germline V gene lookup returns CDR1 SGHTA and CDR2 FQGNSA. V was clipped by 4 bases and J by 6 bases; unmatched bases: 4. As DNA, the CDR3 is TGTGCCAGCAGCTCACGGACTAGCGTCGAGCAGTACTTC. As protein: CASSSRTSVEQYF.

Notes on this clone: This same CDR3 is encoded by further DNA sequences in the sample. The gene calls are TRBV30 and TRBJ2-5; D not certain. The CDR3 consists of 13 residues. Trimming stripped 0 bases from V and 2 bases from J, with 7 bases between. The germline gives CDR1 GTSNPN, CDR2 SVGIG (reference sequence). The CDR3: CAWSVGLQETQYF. The CDR3 nucleotides are TGTGCCTGGAGTGTCGGGTTGCAAGAGACCCAGTACTTC.

With regard to this clone: Within the sample, other DNA sequences also encode this same CDR3. The chain links TRBV7-2 to TRBJ1-1, with D unclear. CDR3 size: 13 residues. Trimming removed 0 bases at V and 5 bases at J, with 7 bases between. From germline, CDR1 is SGHTA and CDR2 FQGNSA. The CDR3 sequence: CASSLAEGTEAFF. In nucleotides, the CDR3 is TGTGCCAGCAGCTTAGCGGAGGGTACTGAAGCTTTCTTT.

The V call is TRBV7-8, the J call TRBJ1-1; D gene ambiguous. CDR1 SGHVS and CDR2 FQNEAQ come from the germline V gene. The CDR3 has 14 amino acids. Deletions cut 5 bases from V and 2 bases from J, with 12 bases between. CDR3 sequence: CASSPAVLNTEAFF. The CDR3 region has the DNA TGTGCCAGCAGCCCGGCGGTCCTCAACACTGAAGCTTTCTTT.

V is TRBV5-6 and J is TRBJ1-5; 7 bases are a match to TRBD1. Trimming at V came to 5 bases and at J to 3 bases, leaving 11 bases not matched to a gene. The CDR3 is 16 residues long. Germline V lookup: CDR1 SGHDT, CDR2 YYEEEE. The CDR3 bases are TGTGCCAGCAGTTTCCGAGGGACAGATCTCAATCAGCCCCAGCATTTT. Amino acids: CASSFRGTDLNQPQHF.

The chain links TRBV5-1 to TRBJ1-4, with D possibly matching TRBD1 (5 bases). CDR3 length: 19 amino acids. The V end was cut by 4 bases, the J end by 2 bases, with 24 bases between. Germline V gives CDR1 SGHRS, CDR2 YFSETQ. CDR3 residues: CASSPGAGKGEWTNEKLFF. CDR3 bases: TGCGCCAGCAGCCCCGGGGCAGGGAAAGGAGAGTGGACTAATGAAAAACTGTTTTTT.

The J gene is TRBJ2-7, the V gene TRBV9; 10 nucleotides match TRBD2. Germline CDR1 and CDR2: SGDLS and YYNGEE. Unmatched junction bases numbered 3, after V lost 0 bases and J lost 0 bases. CDR3 length: 16 amino acids. The CDR3 here is CASSVGAGGHSYEQYF. The CDR3 DNA follows: TGTGCCAGCAGCGTAGGAGCGGGAGGGCACTCCTACGAGCAGTACTTC.

CDR3 sequence: CASGLAGVYNEQFF. The CDR3 DNA reads as TGTGCCAGCGGCCTAGCGGGAGTGTACAATGAGCAGTTCTTC. The chain joins TRBV6-1 to TRBJ2-1; TRBD2 aligns across 10 bases. This CDR3 contains 14 residues. The V and J ends lost 8 bases and 4 bases, in that order; junction bases with no gene match: 5. Germline CDR1 MNHNS, CDR2 SASEGT.